The rows below give T cell receptor beta chains drawn from one sample of a study of blood T cells in healthy people across ages. TCRdb recomputed calls from the 5' RACE reads with MiXCR, one row per CDR3 protein. The sample holds approximately 800,000 distinct CDR3 sequences, roughly 50% seen once. Sequencing was done on a sample of blood. These receptors all come from a man in his forties in good health. Both conserved end residues are part of each CDR3. D genes are given only for firm matches. Clone sizes are given selectively: once, few, many, or a class where the clone is expanded.

TRBJ2-6	TRBV20-1	-	few	CSARDRESSGANVLTF	TGCAGTGCTAGAGATCGGGAAAGCTCTGGGGCCAACGTCCTGACTTTC
TRBJ2-3	TRBV6-5	-	once	CASSYSADYPDTQYF	TGTGCCAGCAGTTATTCTGCCGACTATCCCGATACGCAGTATTTT
TRBJ1-1	TRBV7-9	-	-	CASSLGHGAFF	TGTGCCAGCAGCTTAGGCCACGGAGCTTTCTTT
TRBJ2-3	TRBV7-2	TRBD2	-	CASSLGGGWGGPSTDTQYF	TGTGCCAGCAGCTTAGGTGGGGGGTGGGGAGGGCCCAGCACAGATACGCAGTATTTT
TRBJ2-3	TRBV4-2	TRBD1	few	CASSQAGTGSTDTQYF	TGTGCCAGCAGCCAAGCCGGGACAGGGAGCACAGATACGCAGTATTTT
TRBJ1-1	TRBV4-1	-	-	CASSQVTNREGTEAFF	TGCGCCAGCAGCCAAGTTACAAACAGGGAGGGAACTGAAGCTTTCTTT
TRBJ1-2	TRBV7-2	TRBD1	-	CASSLGQGINYGYTF	TGTGCCAGCAGCTTAGGACAGGGAATCAACTATGGCTACACCTTC
TRBJ2-1	TRBV5-1	-	few	CASSPGQGGLYEQFF	TGCGCCAGCAGCCCCGGACAGGGAGGGTTGTATGAGCAGTTCTTC
TRBJ1-1	TRBV27	-	-	CASSLWPPPGNTEAFF	TGTGCCAGCAGTTTATGGCCCCCCCCAGGGAACACTGAAGCTTTCTTT
TRBJ1-5	TRBV20-1	-	-	CSGFGGLDGNQPQHF	TGCAGTGGATTCGGGGGCCTGGATGGCAATCAGCCCCAGCATTTT
TRBJ2-3	TRBV25-1	-	-	CASNPPGMGTDTQYF	TGTGCCAGCAACCCCCCAGGGATGGGCACAGATACGCAGTATTTT
TRBJ2-6	TRBV28	-	-	CASSFHSWTDARSGANVLTF	TGTGCCAGCAGTTTTCATAGCTGGACAGACGCACGCTCTGGGGCCAACGTCCTGACTTTC
TRBJ1-1	TRBV7-2	-	-	CASSMLGGGTEAFF	TGTGCCAGCAGCATGCTGGGAGGTGGCACTGAAGCTTTCTTT
TRBJ2-5	TRBV10-1	TRBD2	-	CAGPGGRRETQYF	TGCGCCGGCCCTGGCGGGAGAAGAGAGACCCAGTACTTC
TRBJ2-1	TRBV7-9	TRBD2	few	CASRTLAGGIEEQFF	TGTGCCAGCAGAACACTAGCGGGGGGGATTGAAGAGCAGTTCTTC
TRBJ2-3	TRBV7-3	-	once	CASSLTGGPRTDTQYF	TGTGCCAGCAGCCTCACCGGGGGACCTCGCACAGACACGCAGTATTTT
TRBJ2-1	TRBV5-5	TRBD2	-	CASSPAGGPYNEQFF	TGTGCCAGCAGCCCTGCGGGGGGCCCCTACAATGAGCAGTTCTTC
TRBJ2-3	TRBV6-2/TRBV6-3	TRBD2	-	CASSSKAGGTDTQYF	TGTGCCAGCAGTTCCAAGGCGGGGGGCACAGATACGCAGTATTTT
TRBJ2-1	TRBV6-1	TRBD2	-	CATGLAGGPSYNEQFF	TGTGCCACAGGACTAGCGGGAGGGCCTTCCTACAATGAGCAGTTCTTC
TRBJ2-7	TRBV9	TRBD1	-	CASSPPTGVEQYF	TGTGCCAGCAGCCCGCCGACAGGGGTCGAGCAGTACTTC
TRBJ2-7	TRBV28	TRBD1	-	CASSLGTALYEQYF	TGTGCCAGCAGTTTAGGGACAGCCCTATACGAGCAGTACTTC
TRBJ2-5	TRBV7-2	TRBD2	-	CASSLAGLAVQETQYF	TGTGCCAGCAGCTTAGCTGGACTAGCGGTTCAAGAGACCCAGTACTTC
TRBJ2-3	TRBV7-6	TRBD2	-	CASRSGMDTQYF	TGTGCCAGCAGGAGCGGGATGGATACGCAGTATTTT
TRBJ2-1	TRBV15	-	-	CATSRDLAGLSNEQFF	TGTGCCACCAGCAGAGATCTCGCGGGATTAAGTAATGAGCAGTTCTTC
TRBJ2-3	TRBV14	TRBD1	-	CASSQDYPGQGRTDTQYF	TGTGCCAGCAGCCAAGATTACCCGGGACAGGGACGCACAGATACGCAGTATTTT
TRBJ1-2	TRBV11-2	TRBD1	few	CASSPGTGFGYTF	TGTGCCAGCAGCCCAGGGACAGGGTTCGGCTACACCTTC
TRBJ2-5	TRBV28	-	-	CASSRGSGRGETQYF	TGTGCCAGCAGCCGAGGGTCGGGAAGAGGGGAGACCCAGTACTTC